Described below is a single T cell receptor (beta chain) sequence and its context. This sample stems from a study of ipilimumab plus nivolumab after autologous stem cell transplantation. This CDR3 has 15 amino acids. Germline-derived CDR1 and CDR2 are MNHNS and SASEGT. V was pared by 3 bases and J by 7 bases, with 19 bases between. Checkpoint therapy with ipilimumab 1 mg/kg began 14 to 28 days after transplant. Clones were sequenced by immunoSEQ multiplex PCR, and TCRdb holds only the in-frame ones, with some missing. The table records around 21,000 clones, 75% to 85% of them present only once. The starting material was PBMCs, obtained in a trial of ipilimumab plus nivolumab as post-transplant consolidation. The sequence was collected from a male donor with diffuse large B-cell lymphoma. This chain uses TRBV6-1 with TRBJ2-7; tentative D call: TRBD1 (6 bases). CDR3 nucleotides: TGTGCCAGCAGTGAGACAGGAACCTCCCTTAGGGAGCAGTACTTC. Its protein product is CASSETGTSLREQYF.